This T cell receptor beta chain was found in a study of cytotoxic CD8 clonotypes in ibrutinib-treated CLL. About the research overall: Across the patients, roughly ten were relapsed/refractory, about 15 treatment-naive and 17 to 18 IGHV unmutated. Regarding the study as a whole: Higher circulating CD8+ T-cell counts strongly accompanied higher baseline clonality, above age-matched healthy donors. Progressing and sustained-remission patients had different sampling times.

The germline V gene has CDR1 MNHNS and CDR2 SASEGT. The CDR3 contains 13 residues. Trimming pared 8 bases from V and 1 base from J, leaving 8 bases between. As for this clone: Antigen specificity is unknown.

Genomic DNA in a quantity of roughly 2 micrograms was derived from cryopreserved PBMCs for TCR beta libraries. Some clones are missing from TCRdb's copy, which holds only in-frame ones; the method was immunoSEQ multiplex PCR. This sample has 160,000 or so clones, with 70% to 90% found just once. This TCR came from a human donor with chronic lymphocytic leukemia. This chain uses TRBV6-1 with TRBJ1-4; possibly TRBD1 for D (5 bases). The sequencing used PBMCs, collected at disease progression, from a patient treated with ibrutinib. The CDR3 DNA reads TGTGCCAGCGGGACTGTAACTAATGAAAAACTGTTTTTT. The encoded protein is CASGTVTNEKLFF.